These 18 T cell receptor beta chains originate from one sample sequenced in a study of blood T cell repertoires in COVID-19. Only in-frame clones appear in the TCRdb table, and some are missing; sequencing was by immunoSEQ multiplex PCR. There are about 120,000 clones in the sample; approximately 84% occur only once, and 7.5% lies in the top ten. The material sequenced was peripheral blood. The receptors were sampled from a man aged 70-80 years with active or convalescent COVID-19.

CDR3 loop: CASSPHRDLYYGYTF. CDR3 coding DNA: TGTGCCAGCAGCCCGCACAGGGATCTGTACTATGGCTACACCTTC. The chain is built from TRBV11-1 and TRBJ1-2; maybe TRBD1 (6 bases). Looked up from germline, CDR1 is SGHAT and CDR2 is FQDESV (reference sequence). Trimming took off 5 bases at V and 3 bases at J, with 16 bases between the two ends. The CDR3 loop spans 15 amino acids.

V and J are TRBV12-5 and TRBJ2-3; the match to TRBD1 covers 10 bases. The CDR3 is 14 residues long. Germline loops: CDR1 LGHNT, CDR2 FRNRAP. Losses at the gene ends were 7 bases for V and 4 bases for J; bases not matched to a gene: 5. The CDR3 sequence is CASEDRGQPDTQYF. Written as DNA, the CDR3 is TGTGCTAGTGAAGACAGGGGGCAGCCAGATACGCAGTATTTT.

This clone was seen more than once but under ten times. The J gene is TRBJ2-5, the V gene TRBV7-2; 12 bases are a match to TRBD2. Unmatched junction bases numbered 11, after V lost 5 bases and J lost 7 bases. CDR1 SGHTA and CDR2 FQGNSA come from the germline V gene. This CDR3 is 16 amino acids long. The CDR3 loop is CASSPGLAGPRATQYF. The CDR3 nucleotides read TGTGCCAGCAGCCCCGGACTAGCGGGGCCTCGGGCGACCCAGTACTTC.

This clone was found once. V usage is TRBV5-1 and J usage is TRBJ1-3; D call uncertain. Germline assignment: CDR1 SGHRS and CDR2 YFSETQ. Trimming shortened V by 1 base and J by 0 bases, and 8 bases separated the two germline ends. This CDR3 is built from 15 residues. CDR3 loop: CASSLQVNSGNTIYF. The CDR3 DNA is TGCGCCAGCAGCTTGCAGGTCAACTCTGGAAACACCATATATTTT.

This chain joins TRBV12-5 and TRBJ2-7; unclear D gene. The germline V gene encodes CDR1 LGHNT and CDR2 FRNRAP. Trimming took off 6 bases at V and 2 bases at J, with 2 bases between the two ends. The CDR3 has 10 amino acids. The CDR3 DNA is TGTGCTAGTGGCACCTACGAGCAGTACTTC. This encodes CASGTYEQYF.

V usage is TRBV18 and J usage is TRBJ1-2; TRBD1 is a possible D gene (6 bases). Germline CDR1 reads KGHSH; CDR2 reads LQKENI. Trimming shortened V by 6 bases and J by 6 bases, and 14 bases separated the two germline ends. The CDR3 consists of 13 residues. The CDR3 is CASSQDSENGYTF. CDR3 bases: TGTGCCAGCTCGCAGGACAGCGAAAATGGCTACACCTTC. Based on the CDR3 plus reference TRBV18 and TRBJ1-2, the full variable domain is NAGVMQNPRHLVRRRGQEARLRCSPMKGHSHVYWYRQLPEEGLKFMVYLQKENIIDESGMPKERFSAEFPKEGPSILRIQQVVRGDSAAYFCASSQDSENGYTFGSGTRLTVV.

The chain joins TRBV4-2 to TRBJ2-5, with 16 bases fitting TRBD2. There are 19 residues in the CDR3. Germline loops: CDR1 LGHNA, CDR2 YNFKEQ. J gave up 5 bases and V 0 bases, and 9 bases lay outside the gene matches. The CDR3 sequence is CASSQDSGTSGRAWETQYF. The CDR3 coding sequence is TGTGCCAGCAGCCAAGACTCCGGGACTAGCGGGAGGGCCTGGGAGACCCAGTACTTC.

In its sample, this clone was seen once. The CDR3 DNA sequence: TGTGCCAGCAGCTTAGCAAATAGACAGATCGGTGAAAAACTGTTTTTT. Amino acid sequence: CASSLANRQIGEKLFF. J is TRBJ1-4 and V is TRBV7-9; D perhaps matches TRBD1 (5 bases). This CDR3 has 16 residues. V was trimmed by 0 bases and J by 7 bases, leaving 15 bases between them. Germline CDR1 and CDR2: SEHNR and FQNEAQ (reference sequence).

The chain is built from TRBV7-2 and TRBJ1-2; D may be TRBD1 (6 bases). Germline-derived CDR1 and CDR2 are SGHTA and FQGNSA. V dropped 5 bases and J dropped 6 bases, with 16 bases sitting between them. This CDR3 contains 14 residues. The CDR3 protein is CASSTGRAYDGYTF. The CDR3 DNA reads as TGTGCCAGCAGCACAGGGAGGGCATATGATGGCTACACCTTC.

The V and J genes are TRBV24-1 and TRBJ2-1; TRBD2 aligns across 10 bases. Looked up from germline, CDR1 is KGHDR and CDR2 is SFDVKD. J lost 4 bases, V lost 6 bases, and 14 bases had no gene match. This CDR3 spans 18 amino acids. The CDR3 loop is CATSTTLAGLAAYNEQFF. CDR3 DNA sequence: TGTGCCACCAGTACCACCTTGGCAGGACTAGCGGCATACAATGAGCAGTTCTTC.

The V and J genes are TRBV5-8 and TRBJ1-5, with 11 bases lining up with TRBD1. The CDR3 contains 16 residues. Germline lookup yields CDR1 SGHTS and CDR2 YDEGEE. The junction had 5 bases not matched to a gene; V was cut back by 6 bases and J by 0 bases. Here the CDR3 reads CASTRDRGYSNQPQHF. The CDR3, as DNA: TGTGCCAGCACCCGGGACAGGGGGTATAGCAATCAGCCCCAGCATTTT.

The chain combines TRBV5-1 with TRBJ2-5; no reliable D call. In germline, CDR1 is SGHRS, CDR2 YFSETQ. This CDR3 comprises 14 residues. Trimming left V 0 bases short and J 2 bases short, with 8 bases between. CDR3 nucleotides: TGCGCCAGCAGCTTGGGTGCGAGGCAAGAGACCCAGTACTTC. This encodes CASSLGARQETQYF.

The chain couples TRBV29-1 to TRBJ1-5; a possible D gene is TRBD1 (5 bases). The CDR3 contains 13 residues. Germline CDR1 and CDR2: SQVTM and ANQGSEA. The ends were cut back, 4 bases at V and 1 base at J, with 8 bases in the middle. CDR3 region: CSVARASNQPQHF. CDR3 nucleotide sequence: TGCAGCGTTGCCAGGGCCAGCAATCAGCCCCAGCATTTT. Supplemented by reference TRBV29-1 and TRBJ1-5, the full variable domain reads SAVISQKPSRDICQRGTSLTIQCQVDSQVTMMFWYRQQPGQSLTLIATANQGSEATYESGFVIDKFPISRPNLTFSTLTVSNMSPEDSSIYLCSVARASNQPQHFGDGTRLSIL.

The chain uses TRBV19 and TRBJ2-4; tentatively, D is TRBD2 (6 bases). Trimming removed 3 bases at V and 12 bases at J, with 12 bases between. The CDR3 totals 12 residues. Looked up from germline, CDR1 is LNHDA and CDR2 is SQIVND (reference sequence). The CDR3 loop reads CASSIMEGPQYF. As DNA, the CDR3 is TGTGCCAGTAGTATTATGGAGGGCCCTCAGTACTTC.

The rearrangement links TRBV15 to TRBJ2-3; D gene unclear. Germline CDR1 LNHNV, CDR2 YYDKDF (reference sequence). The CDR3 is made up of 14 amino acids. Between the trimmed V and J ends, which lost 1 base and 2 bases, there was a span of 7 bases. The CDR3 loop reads CATSRGQNTDTQYF. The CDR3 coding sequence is TGTGCCACCAGCAGAGGACAAAACACAGATACGCAGTATTTT.

CDR3 loop: CASSLYSGELFF. DNA of the CDR3: TGTGCCAGCAGCTTATATTCCGGGGAGCTGTTTTTT. The rearrangement joins TRBV13 to TRBJ2-2; D remains ambiguous. V was trimmed by 2 bases and J by 6 bases, leaving 4 bases between them. The germline V gene has CDR1 PRHDT and CDR2 FYEKMQ (reference sequence). The CDR3 runs 12 residues.

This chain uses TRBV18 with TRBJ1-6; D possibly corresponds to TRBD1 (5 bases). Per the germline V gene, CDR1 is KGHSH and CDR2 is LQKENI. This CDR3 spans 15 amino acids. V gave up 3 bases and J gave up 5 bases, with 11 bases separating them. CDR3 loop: CASSPGGLDNSPLHF. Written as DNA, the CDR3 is TGTGCCAGCTCACCGGGGGGTCTGGATAATTCACCCCTCCACTTT.

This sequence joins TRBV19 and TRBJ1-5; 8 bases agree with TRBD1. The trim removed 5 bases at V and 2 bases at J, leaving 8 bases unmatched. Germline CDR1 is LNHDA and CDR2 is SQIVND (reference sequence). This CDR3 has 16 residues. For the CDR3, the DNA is TGTGCCAGTAGTCCTCCAGGGGGCTCGGGCAATCAGCCCCAGCATTTT. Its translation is CASSPPGGSGNQPQHF.